A single sample is the source of the 18 T cell receptor beta chains below, sequenced in a study of Graves' ophthalmopathy and Graves' hyperthyroidism. RNA transcripts served as template for amplifying TCR beta CDR3 sequences. The library came from an HTBI-primed first-round RT-PCR and a second-round multiplex PCR. In TCRdb, the multiplex PCR reads were re-called with MiXCR into one record per CDR3 protein. The table has 560,000 or so distinct CDR3 sequences, about 35% seen once; the top ten hold 3.5% to 5%. The sequencing sample was made of peripheral blood or thyroid tissue (not recorded which). These receptors were obtained from an adult man with Graves' hyperthyroidism.

The CDR3 loop reads CASRGQGAEETQYF. CDR3 nucleotide sequence: TGTGCCAGCAGAGGACAGGGGGCCGAAGAGACCCAGTACTTC. The genes are TRBV6-1 and TRBJ2-5; 11 positions match TRBD1. V gave up 6 bases and J gave up 3 bases; unmatched junction bases: 3. This CDR3 is built from 14 residues. Germline V gene data show CDR1 as MNHNS and CDR2 as SASEGT.

In this sample, this clonotype turned up many times. The V and J genes are TRBV4-1 and TRBJ2-2, with D maybe TRBD2 (6 bases). This CDR3 contains 14 residues. The germline V and J ends were trimmed by 3 bases and 3 bases, with 8 bases remaining between them. Germline values: CDR1 MGHRA, CDR2 YSYEKL. Here the CDR3 reads CASSQTGDTGELFF. As DNA, the CDR3 is TGCGCCAGCAGCCAGACGGGAGACACCGGGGAGCTGTTTTTT.

This clonotype showed up many times. This sequence joins TRBV6-5 and TRBJ1-6, with a tentative D call TRBD1 (5 bases). Germline CDR1 reads MNHEY; CDR2 reads SVGAGI. The CDR3 is 15 residues long. Trimming stripped 2 bases from V and 7 bases from J, with 12 bases between. CDR3 DNA: TGTGCCAGCAGTTACGAGGGGCCGGGAAATTCACCCCTCCACTTT. The encoded protein is CASSYEGPGNSPLHF.

The genes are TRBV20-1 and TRBJ2-3; D is possibly TRBD1 (6 bases). CDR3 size: 13 residues. The germline CDR1 and CDR2 sequences are DFQATT and SNEGSKA (reference sequence). The V and J ends lost 8 bases and 0 bases respectively, with 12 bases between them. The CDR3 DNA is TGCAGTCTTGGGGGCCCTAGCACAGATACGCAGTATTTT. It is translated as CSLGGPSTDTQYF.

This clonotype occurred many times. V usage is TRBV24-1 and J usage is TRBJ2-2; D could derive from TRBD1 or TRBD2 (6 bases each). The V and J ends lost 3 bases and 3 bases respectively, with 10 bases between them. The CDR3 consists of 15 residues. Germline-derived CDR1 and CDR2 are KGHDR and SFDVKD. The chain's CDR3 is CATSDRGGYTGELFF. CDR3 coding DNA: TGTGCCACCAGTGATAGAGGGGGGTACACCGGGGAGCTGTTTTTT.

This chain connects TRBV20-1 to TRBJ2-7; 11 bases line up with TRBD2. The J call may be mistaken, given a closer DNA end match to TRBJ2-1. This CDR3 comprises 19 residues. Germline CDR1 DFQATT, CDR2 SNEGSKA (reference sequence). The CDR3 sequence is CSARVLAGGALGSYNEQFF. CDR3 in DNA: TGCAGTGCTAGAGTCTTAGCGGGGGGGGCACTAGGCTCCTACAATGAGCAGTTCTTC.

To note about this clonotype: Given a much more abundant clone one base away, this may be a read error. The chain links TRBV20-1 to TRBJ2-5; TRBD2 matches at 9 bases. The germline V gene has CDR1 DFQATT and CDR2 SNEGSKA (reference sequence). The trim removed 4 bases at V and 2 bases at J, leaving 8 bases unmatched. CDR3 length: 15 amino acids. The chain's CDR3 is CSAIPLAGQQETQYF. Here the CDR3 DNA reads TGCAGTGCTATTCCCCTAGCGGGGCAACAAGAGACCCAGTACTTC.

Remarks on this clonotype: A clone one base away is much larger, so this may be a read error. J is TRBJ2-5 and V is TRBV24-1; D gene uncertain. The CDR3 consists of 15 residues. Germline-derived CDR1 and CDR2 are KGHDR and SFDVKD. CDR3 amino acids: CVTSDSIRDQETQYF. CDR3 coding DNA: TGTGTCACCAGTGACTCCATTAGAGACCAAGAGACCCAGTACTTC.

This clonotype was detected many times. This chain joins TRBV2 and TRBJ1-2; the D is unclear. Trimming removed 3 bases from V and 4 bases from J, with 6 bases in between. The CDR3 sequence is 12 residues long. Germline V lookup: CDR1 SNHLY, CDR2 FYNNEI. The CDR3 loop reads CASSETAYGYTF. CDR3 DNA: TGTGCCAGCAGTGAGACGGCCTATGGCTACACCTTC.

V is TRBV5-4 and J is TRBJ2-2; 7 bases match TRBD2. V lost 0 bases to trimming and J lost 3 bases; unmatched junction nucleotides: 2. Per the germline V gene, CDR1 is SGHNT and CDR2 is YYREEE (reference sequence). The CDR3 runs 15 residues. The CDR3 protein is CASSLGGGDTGELFF. CDR3 DNA: TGTGCCAGCAGCTTGGGGGGGGGAGACACCGGGGAGCTGTTTTTT.

This clonotype was counted only a few times. The V call is TRBV12-3 or TRBV12-4, the J call TRBJ1-2, with TRBD1 identical over 8 bases. The V segment lost 4 bases and the J segment 7 bases; nucleotides outside the gene matches: 11. The CDR3 length is 15 residues. The CDR3 reads CASSYASGQVSGYTF. CDR3 nucleotides: TGTGCCAGCAGTTACGCGTCGGGACAGGTCTCTGGCTACACCTTC.

This clonotype turned up a few times. The chain joins TRBV9 to TRBJ2-2, with D hard to call. Germline V CDR1 and CDR2: SGDLS, YYNGEE. The CDR3 consists of 12 residues. Trimming cost V 4 bases and J 6 bases, with 7 bases left between them. The CDR3 DNA reads TGTGCCAGCAGCCATATAGCCGGGGAGCTGTTTTTT. It yields the protein CASSHIAGELFF.

The table lists this clonotype with many counts. The rearrangement links TRBV20-1 to TRBJ2-7; no clear D. The germline V gene has CDR1 DFQATT and CDR2 SNEGSKA (reference sequence). V lost 0 bases and J 4 bases, leaving 7 bases between the germline ends. The CDR3 is 12 amino acids. As DNA, the CDR3 is TGCAGTGCTAGAGATCGTTATTACGAGCAGTACTTC. Translated, it gives CSARDRYYEQYF.

There are many counts of this clonotype. V and J are TRBV25-1 and TRBJ2-2; D possibly corresponds to TRBD2 (6 bases). The V end was cut by 4 bases, the J end by 4 bases, with 7 bases between. The CDR3 has 13 residues. Germline V gives CDR1 MGHDK, CDR2 SYGVNS. The DNA of the CDR3 is TGTGCCAGCAGTGGGGGGGTCACCGGGGAGCTGTTTTTT. This translates into CASSGGVTGELFF.

The chain carries TRBV7-3 and TRBJ2-1; the D is unclear. Trimming left V 2 bases short and J 4 bases short, with 9 bases between. Germline CDR1 and CDR2: SGHTA and FQGTGA. The CDR3 spans 14 residues. The CDR3: CASSLSSLYNEQFF. The CDR3 DNA follows: TGTGCCAGCAGCTTATCTTCACTGTACAATGAGCAGTTCTTC.

This clonotype was seen at least ten times. The chain employs TRBV29-1 and TRBJ2-5, with TRBD1 matching 8 bases. Germline-derived CDR1 and CDR2 are SQVTM and ANQGSEA. The length of the CDR3 is 13 residues. Trimming at V came to 7 bases and at J to 4 bases, leaving 8 bases not matched to a gene. This CDR3 is CSATRTGPETQYF. CDR3 nucleotide sequence: TGCAGCGCGACACGGACAGGGCCAGAGACCCAGTACTTC.

The chain carries TRBV7-9 and TRBJ2-1, with 10 bases fitting TRBD2. Per the germline V gene, CDR1 is SEHNR and CDR2 is FQNEAQ (reference sequence). Unmatched junction bases numbered 11, after V lost 5 bases and J lost 4 bases. The CDR3 totals 17 residues. CDR3 DNA: TGTGCCAGCAGCCGTACCCTAGCGGGAGCTGGTTACAATGAGCAGTTCTTC. As protein: CASSRTLAGAGYNEQFF.

This clonotype was observed many times. The chain couples TRBV7-3 to TRBJ2-5; a possible D gene is TRBD1 (6 bases). This CDR3 is built from 13 residues. V was pared by 5 bases and J by 5 bases, with 12 bases between. The germline gives CDR1 SGHTA, CDR2 FQGTGA. Here the CDR3 reads CASSRGGVETQYF. Written as DNA, the CDR3 is TGTGCCAGCAGCCGAGGGGGTGTGGAGACCCAGTACTTC.